The 12 T cell receptor beta chains below all came from one sample that was sequenced in a study of blood T cell dynamics during melanoma immunotherapy. Specified time point: week 3, after first cycle of checkpoint inhibitor. Sequenced by immunoSEQ multiplex PCR; TCRdb stores in-frame clones only, minus some. The sample contains around 15,000 clones, approximately 90% of which appear only once. This sample comprised blood, obtained from a patient treated with checkpoint blockade. Every receptor here comes from a human donor with melanoma.

This chain connects TRBV6-5 to TRBJ2-5; the D is unclear. Germline V lookup: CDR1 MNHEY, CDR2 SVGAGI. CDR3 length: 12 residues. Trimming took 2 bases from V and 6 from J, leaving 7 bases between them. This CDR3 reads CASSYDRKTQYF. The CDR3 coding sequence is TGTGCCAGCAGTTACGACCGGAAGACCCAGTACTTC.

This chain links TRBV5-6 with TRBJ2-4; TRBD2 matches 12 bases. Germline V gives CDR1 SGHDT, CDR2 YYEEEE. V shed 4 bases and J 11 bases; nucleotides not matched to a gene: 10. The CDR3 totals 15 residues. The CDR3 spells CASSPTSGGPMLQYF. CDR3 in DNA: TGTGCCAGCAGCCCGACTAGCGGGGGTCCGATGCTTCAGTACTTC.

This chain joins TRBV28 and TRBJ2-4; the D is unclear. With 0 bases removed from V and 4 bases from J, the gap between germline ends came to 4 bases. The CDR3 is 13 residues long. Germline V gene sequence: CDR1 MDHEN, CDR2 SYDVKM. The CDR3: CASSLWVKNIQYF. CDR3 nucleotide sequence: TGTGCCAGCAGTTTATGGGTAAAAAACATTCAGTACTTC. Full variable domain (missing parts from reference TRBV28 and TRBJ2-4): DVKVTQSSRYLVKRTGEKVFLECVQDMDHENMFWYRQDPGLGLRLIYFSYDVKMKEKGDIPEGYSVSREKKERFSLILESASTNQTSMYLCASSLWVKNIQYFGAGTRLSVL.

The chain has TRBV28 and TRBJ2-3; a possible D gene is TRBD2 (6 bases). The V end was cut by 2 bases, the J end by 4 bases, with 13 bases between. CDR1 MDHEN and CDR2 SYDVKM come from the germline V gene. This CDR3 contains 15 residues. The CDR3 loop reads CASSLDGSGADTQYF. CDR3 in DNA: TGTGCCAGCAGTTTAGACGGGAGTGGGGCAGATACGCAGTATTTT.

The rearrangement joins TRBV10-2 to TRBJ2-1; 7 bases fit TRBD2. CDR3 length: 13 amino acids. Germline CDR1 and CDR2: WSHSY and SAAADI. With 4 bases clipped from V and 9 bases from J, the junction kept 6 bases outside the gene matches. The CDR3 nucleotides are TGCGCCAGCAGTGGTAAGCGGGAAAGTGAGCAGTTCTTC. Its translation is CASSGKRESEQFF.

CDR3 sequence: CASSLGPGGIYNEQFF. DNA for the CDR3: TGTGCCAGCAGCTTGGGTCCCGGGGGGATCTACAATGAGCAGTTCTTC. V is TRBV5-5 and J is TRBJ2-1; 7 positions match TRBD2. CDR1 and CDR2 (germline): SGHKS, YYEKEE (reference sequence). The CDR3 has 16 amino acids. Trimming cost V 0 bases and J 3 bases; bases outside gene matches: 6.

The table lists this clone with a count of one. The chain is built from TRBV18 and TRBJ2-3; TRBD1 aligns across 7 bases. V trimming: 3 bases; J trimming: 0 bases; junction bases outside the gene matches: 0. The CDR3 extends over 14 amino acids. Germline assignment: CDR1 KGHSH and CDR2 LQKENI. CDR3: CASSPGQSTDTQYF. CDR3 bases: TGTGCCAGCTCACCGGGACAGAGCACAGATACGCAGTATTTT.

V is TRBV18 and J is TRBJ2-7; 9 positions match TRBD1. Germline-derived CDR1 and CDR2 are KGHSH and LQKENI. V was clipped by 2 bases and J by 3 bases; unmatched bases: 5. This CDR3 spans 15 amino acids. DNA for the CDR3: TGTGCCAGCTCACCAAAACAGGGGGCCCTCTACGAGCAGTACTTC. It translates to CASSPKQGALYEQYF.

In nucleotides, the CDR3 is TGTGCCTGGAGTCCCGGGACTAGCGGGCCCGAGCAGTACTTC. This translates into CAWSPGTSGPEQYF. The chain recombines TRBV30 with TRBJ2-7; 12 positions agree with TRBD2. From germline, CDR1 is GTSNPN and CDR2 SVGIG (reference sequence). Germline trimming cut 2 bases from V and 6 bases from J; bases unmatched to any gene: 5. The CDR3 loop spans 14 amino acids.

V gene TRBV2 combines with J gene TRBJ2-5, with D possibly matching TRBD1 (6 bases). V shed 6 bases and J shed 4 bases, with 18 bases lying between them. The CDR3 runs 15 residues. Germline CDR1 is SNHLY and CDR2 is FYNNEI. The CDR3 DNA sequence: TGTGCCAGCAGCTCACAGGGAGATCGGTCAGAGACCCAGTACTTC. This translates into CASSSQGDRSETQYF.

This clone appeared once. V usage is TRBV30 and J usage is TRBJ2-2; 16 positions match TRBD2. The CDR3 sequence is 16 residues long. CDR1 is GTSNPN, CDR2 SVGIG, per germline (reference sequence). After removal of 7 bases from V and 4 bases from J, the junction contained 6 bases not matched to a gene. The CDR3 protein is CASTGLAGGGTGELFF. The CDR3 nucleotides are TGTGCCTCTACGGGACTAGCGGGAGGGGGCACCGGGGAGCTGTTTTTT.

The chain's CDR3 is CASSLRWSGRDSPLHF. CDR3 nucleotide sequence: TGTGCCAGCAGTTTAAGGTGGTCGGGCCGGGATTCACCCCTCCACTTT. The genes are TRBV27 and TRBJ1-6; the D is unclear. Per the germline V gene, CDR1 is MNHEY and CDR2 is SMNVEV (reference sequence). CDR3 length: 16 residues. The ends were cut back, 2 bases at V and 8 bases at J, with 16 bases in the middle.